A selection of T cell receptor beta chains follows, all from one sample in a study of technical replicates of blood from several donors. Profiling relied on immunoSEQ multiplex PCR, and the TCRdb table lists in-frame clones only, not all of them. The table shows about 88,000 clones, with roughly 92% occurring only once. Specimen: T cells isolated from PBMCs. Every receptor here comes from a human donor in good health. Each CDR3 is given with its conserved first and last residue. A D gene is named only where the DNA matches it firmly. Expanded clones are given a class, and other clones once, few, many or no size at all.

V gene	D gene	J gene	clone size	CDR3 protein
TRBV6-5	TRBD1	TRBJ2-1	.	CASTTGTGGLNEQFF
TRBV5-4	TRBD2	TRBJ2-3	once	CASSLYRTSGSPATDTQYF
TRBV2	.	TRBJ2-3	.	CASTERGILTDTQYF
TRBV7-9	TRBD1	TRBJ1-1	.	CASSLVGQGNTEAFF
TRBV6-1	.	TRBJ2-1	.	CASSPYISNEQFF
TRBV7-9	.	TRBJ2-7	.	CASSFRDHPNSWYF
TRBV6-1	.	TRBJ2-7	.	CASRFFYEQYF
TRBV6-1	.	TRBJ1-6	.	CASSEAGAKSYNSPLHF
TRBV19	TRBD2	TRBJ2-1	.	CASLAGGQYNEQFF
TRBV30	TRBD2	TRBJ2-1	.	CACLRYGGNEQFF
TRBV4-1	.	TRBJ2-1	.	CASSQEYLRGGSYNEQFF
TRBV5-6	.	TRBJ1-1	.	CASSPRGMNTEAFF
TRBV4-2	.	TRBJ2-7	few	CASSQDSGTGFDEQYF
TRBV2	TRBD1	TRBJ1-1	.	CASNQQGYTEAFF
TRBV6-1	.	TRBJ1-6	.	CASSDRVDSPLHF
TRBV7-9	TRBD1	TRBJ1-2	few	CASSFLTGVDGYTF
TRBV5-1	TRBD1	TRBJ2-5	.	CASSFTTGEETQYF
TRBV7-8	TRBD2	TRBJ2-1	.	CASSFSGGPGNEQFF
TRBV19	.	TRBJ1-4	.	CASSTAEASNEKLFF
TRBV13	.	TRBJ2-1	.	CASSLGVSVLNEQFF
TRBV19	.	TRBJ2-7	.	CASSSRGLYEQYF
TRBV6-5	TRBD2	TRBJ2-1	.	CASSYSGATYNEQFF
TRBV19	TRBD1	TRBJ1-4	.	CASSVQGFNEKLFF
TRBV25-1	TRBD2	TRBJ2-7	.	CASSAFSGTSGYEQYF
TRBV12-5	.	TRBJ2-7	.	CASGPGGSTNEQYF
TRBV27	.	TRBJ1-1	.	CASSLYTGGTEAFF
TRBV19	.	TRBJ2-7	.	CASSIGPGSEQYF
TRBV4-1	TRBD1	TRBJ1-5	.	CASSQDPGQGRNQPQHF
TRBV4-1	.	TRBJ1-5	.	CASSLQGPSNQPQHF
TRBV4-1	TRBD1	TRBJ1-2	.	CASSQEARQGGIYGYTF
TRBV6-6	TRBD1	TRBJ2-7	.	CASSYTGQGAFYEQYF
TRBV7-9	.	TRBJ2-5	.	CASSLGTQETQYF
TRBV14	TRBD2	TRBJ2-1	.	CASSQDPSGDNEQFF
TRBV5-1	TRBD1	TRBJ2-7	.	CASSSGATGGDEQYF
TRBV28	TRBD1	TRBJ2-7	.	CASTSRQGRLRSQYF
TRBV13	.	TRBJ1-3	once	CASSSSGTRRNTIYF
TRBV29-1	.	TRBJ1-1	.	CSAGDTEAFF
TRBV5-6	TRBD2	TRBJ2-1	once	CASSSVAGVSHEQFF
TRBV19	TRBD1	TRBJ1-2	.	CASSIDGQGDYGYTF
TRBV5-4	.	TRBJ1-1	.	CASGTGLENTEAFF
TRBV5-1	TRBD1	TRBJ2-1	.	CASSGTGDSYNEQFF
TRBV4-1	TRBD2	TRBJ2-1	.	CASSQEMTSVLNEQFF
TRBV5-6	TRBD2	TRBJ2-1	once	CASSFPPSGGHNEQFF
TRBV29-1	TRBD2	TRBJ2-3	.	CSVEGIQAGSTDTQYF
TRBV10-2	TRBD2	TRBJ2-7	.	CASSETTSGSYEQYF
TRBV2	TRBD1	TRBJ2-7	.	CASRGQGFYEQYF
TRBV11-2	.	TRBJ2-7	.	CASSLDLLGRGTFKDEQYF